This note documents a single TCR beta chain sequence. Its antigen remains unidentified. Base qualities were left out, and no much larger clone turns up one base away. The source of the sample is a study of T cell responses to AZD1222 COVID-19 vaccine (dated by TCRdb to about 2021). Background on the whole study: TCR sequencing was performed for 230 to 250 trial participants, of whom approximately 200 were given two doses of AZD1222 and 26 were given two doses of MenACWY control vaccine. Trial participants were enrolled by age into subgroups of 18-55, 56-69 and 70-plus years, and about 150, 27 and 61 TCR-sequenced participants, respectively, were included in these subgroups.

The CDR3 regions of human TCRbeta chains were analyzed by immunosequencing. Regarding the original processing steps: TCRs in the repertoires were compared against a reference library of SARS-CoV-2-specific TCRs that had been generated with the MIRA antigen-specificity platform. Breadth was defined as the fraction of unique TCRs that were SARS-CoV-2-associated, and depth was defined as the fraction of total T cells that were SARS-CoV-2-associated. Using the MIRA data, each spike-specific TCR was mapped to the spike region that the TCR reacts to and placed in a CD4 or CD8 class. Log10-transformed breadth and depth values were compared by one-way ANOVA with Sidak's multiple comparisons tests. The table was pulled from immuneACCESS by TCRdb, which kept in-frame rearrangements only. Such tables lose some clones; where checked, under half of the loss comes from unresolved V genes, and the rest has no known cause. V, J and clone size were drawn from that table, and D and trimming were deduced from the DNA. Within this sample are some 150,000 clones, with around 85% of them counted one time only. The biggest ten clones account for 5.5% to 6% of the sample.

The paper's findings and limits, for the study overall: Nearly half of unique spike-specific TCRs reportedly recognized epitopes outside regions mutated in the B.1.351 and B.1.1.7 variants. The 56-69-year group was small, and its depth increase did not reach significance, likely because of low power. After two AZD1222 doses, spike-specific TCR breadth and depth were significantly higher than at day 0 and than in MenACWY recipients. Vaccine-associated CD4 TCRs spanned the whole spike protein, with dominant responses in regions 160-218 and 743-854. Because no day 14 peak-response samples were available, repertoires were characterized only after the peak T cell response. Conclusions about previously exposed vaccinees are limited because only six or seven AZD1222 recipients were SARS-CoV-2 seropositive at baseline. Participants were mostly white British, with more females than males. The authors suggested clonal diversity may have been underestimated.

Explained via the paper, the time point label denotes: baseline before first vaccination. The treatment or condition label corresponds to: meningococcal conjugate vaccine given as trial control. Vaccinee samples were obtained from the UK trials COV001 and COV002, which included a single-blind randomized controlled phase 2/3 trial of AZD1222 (ChAdOx1 nCoV-19) in healthy adults. Trial participant PBMC samples were collected at day 0 and day 28 after the second dose for TCRbeta chain sequencing. The specimen comprised peripheral blood, sampled on day 0 of MenACWY control vaccination. The sequence derives from an adult in good health.

The DNA is TGTGCCAGCAGTGACTCACGGAACCCCTCTTATGGCTACACCTTC. Translated, it reads CASSDSRNPSYGYTF. The V and J genes are TRBV2 and TRBJ1-2; a confident D gene designation cannot be given. The CDR3 has 15 amino acids, counting the end cysteine and phenylalanine. The only DNA kept is the CDR3, 45 bases in frame from the first base. V is clipped by 3 bases and J by 5 bases, and the sequence between their germline boundaries is 16 bases long. Based on the germline V gene, the CDR1 and CDR2 sequences are SNHLY and FYNNEI.